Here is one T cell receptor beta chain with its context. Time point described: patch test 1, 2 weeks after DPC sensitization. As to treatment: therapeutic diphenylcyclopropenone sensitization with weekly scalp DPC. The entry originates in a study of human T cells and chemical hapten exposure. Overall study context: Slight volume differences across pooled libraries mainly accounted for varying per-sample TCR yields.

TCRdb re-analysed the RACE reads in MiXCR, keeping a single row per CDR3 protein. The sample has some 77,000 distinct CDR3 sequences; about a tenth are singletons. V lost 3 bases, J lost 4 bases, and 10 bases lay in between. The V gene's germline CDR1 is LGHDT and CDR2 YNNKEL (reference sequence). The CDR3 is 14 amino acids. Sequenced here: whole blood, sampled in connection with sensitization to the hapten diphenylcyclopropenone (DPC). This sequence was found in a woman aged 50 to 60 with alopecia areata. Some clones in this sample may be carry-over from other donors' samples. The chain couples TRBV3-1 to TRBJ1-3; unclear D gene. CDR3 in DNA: TGTGCCAGCAGCCAGGGGTTTCGGGGAAACACCATATATTTT. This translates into CASSQGFRGNTIYF. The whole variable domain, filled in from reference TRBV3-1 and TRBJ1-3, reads DTAVSQTPKYLVTQMGNDKSIKCEQNLGHDTMYWYKQDSKKFLKIMFSYNNKELIINETVPNRFSPKSPDKAHLNLHINSLELGDSAVYFCASSQGFRGNTIYFGEGSWLTVV.